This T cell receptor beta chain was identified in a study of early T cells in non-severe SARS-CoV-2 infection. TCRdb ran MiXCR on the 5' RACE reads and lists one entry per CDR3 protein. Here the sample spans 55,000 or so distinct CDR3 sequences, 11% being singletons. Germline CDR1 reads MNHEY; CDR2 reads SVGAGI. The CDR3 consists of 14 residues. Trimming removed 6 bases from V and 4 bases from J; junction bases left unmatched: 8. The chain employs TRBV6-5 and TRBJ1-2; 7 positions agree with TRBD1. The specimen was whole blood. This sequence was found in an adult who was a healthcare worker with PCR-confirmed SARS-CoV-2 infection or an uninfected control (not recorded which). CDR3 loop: CASRRDSQGYGYTF. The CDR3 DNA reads TGTGCCAGCAGGCGGGACAGCCAGGGCTATGGCTACACCTTC.